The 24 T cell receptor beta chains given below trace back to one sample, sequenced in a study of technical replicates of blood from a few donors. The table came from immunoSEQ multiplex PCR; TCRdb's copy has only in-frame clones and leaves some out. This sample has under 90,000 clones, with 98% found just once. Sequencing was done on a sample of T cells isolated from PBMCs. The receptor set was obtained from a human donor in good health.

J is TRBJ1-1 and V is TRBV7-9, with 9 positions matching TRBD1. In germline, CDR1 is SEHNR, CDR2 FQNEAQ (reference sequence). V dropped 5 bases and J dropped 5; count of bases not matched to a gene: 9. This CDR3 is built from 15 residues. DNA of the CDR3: TGTGCCAGCAGCGTGGGACAGGGTCCGGGAACTGAAGCTTTCTTT. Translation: CASSVGQGPGTEAFF.

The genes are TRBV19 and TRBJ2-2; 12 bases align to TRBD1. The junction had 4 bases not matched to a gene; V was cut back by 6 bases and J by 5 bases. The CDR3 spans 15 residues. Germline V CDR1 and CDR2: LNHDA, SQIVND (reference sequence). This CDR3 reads CASRGDRGRTGELFF. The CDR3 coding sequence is TGTGCCAGTAGGGGGGACAGGGGGCGAACCGGGGAGCTGTTTTTT.

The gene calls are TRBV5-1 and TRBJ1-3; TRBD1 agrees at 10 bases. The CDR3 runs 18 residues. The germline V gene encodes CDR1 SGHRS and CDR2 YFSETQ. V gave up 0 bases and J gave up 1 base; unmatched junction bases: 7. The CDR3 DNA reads TGCGCCAGCAGCTTGGACCTGACAGGGGGCGGATCTGGAAACACCATATATTTT. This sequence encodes CASSLDLTGGGSGNTIYF.

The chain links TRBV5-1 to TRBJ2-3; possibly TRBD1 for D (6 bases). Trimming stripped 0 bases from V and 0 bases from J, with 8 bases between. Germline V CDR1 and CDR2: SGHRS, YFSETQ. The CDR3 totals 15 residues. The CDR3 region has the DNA TGCGCCAGCAGCTTGGGAGGGGGTAGCACAGATACGCAGTATTTT. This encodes CASSLGGGSTDTQYF. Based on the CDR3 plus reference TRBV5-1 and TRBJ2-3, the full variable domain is KAGVTQTPRYLIKTRGQQVTLSCSPISGHRSVSWYQQTPGQGLQFLFEYFSETQRNKGNFPGRFSGRQFSNSRSEMNVSTLELGDSALYLCASSLGGGSTDTQYFGPGTRLTVL.

DNA of the CDR3: TGTGCCAGCAGCGTGGACAGGGGGGTAGAGACCCAGTACTTC. This translates into CASSVDRGVETQYF. The chain links TRBV9 to TRBJ2-5; 10 nucleotides align to TRBD1. CDR1 is SGDLS, CDR2 YYNGEE, per germline. This CDR3 has 14 residues. With V trimmed by 2 bases and J by 4 bases, 2 bases remained unmatched.

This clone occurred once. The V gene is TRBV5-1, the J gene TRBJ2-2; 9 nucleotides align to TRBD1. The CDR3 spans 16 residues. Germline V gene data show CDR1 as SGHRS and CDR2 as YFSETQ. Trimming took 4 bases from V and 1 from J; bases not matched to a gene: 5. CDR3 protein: CASSGTGLGNTGELFF. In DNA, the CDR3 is TGCGCCAGCAGCGGGACAGGGTTGGGGAACACCGGGGAGCTGTTTTTT.

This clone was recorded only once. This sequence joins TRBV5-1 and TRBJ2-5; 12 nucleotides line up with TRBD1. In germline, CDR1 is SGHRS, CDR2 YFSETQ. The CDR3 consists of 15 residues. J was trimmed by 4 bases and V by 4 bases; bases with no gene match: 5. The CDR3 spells CASSIGTGGPETQYF. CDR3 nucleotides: TGCGCCAGCAGCATAGGGACAGGGGGCCCAGAGACCCAGTACTTC.

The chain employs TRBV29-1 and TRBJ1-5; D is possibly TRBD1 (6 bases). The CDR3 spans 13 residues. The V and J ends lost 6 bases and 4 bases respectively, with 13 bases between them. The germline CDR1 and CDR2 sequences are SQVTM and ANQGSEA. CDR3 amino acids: CSVAGTQNQPQHF. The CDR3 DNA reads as TGCAGCGTCGCTGGGACACAAAATCAGCCCCAGCATTTT.

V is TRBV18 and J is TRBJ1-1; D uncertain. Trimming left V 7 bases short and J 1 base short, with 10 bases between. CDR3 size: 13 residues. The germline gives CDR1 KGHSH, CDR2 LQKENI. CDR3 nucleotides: TGTGCCAGCTTCATATCAGGGAACACTGAAGCTTTCTTT. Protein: CASFISGNTEAFF.

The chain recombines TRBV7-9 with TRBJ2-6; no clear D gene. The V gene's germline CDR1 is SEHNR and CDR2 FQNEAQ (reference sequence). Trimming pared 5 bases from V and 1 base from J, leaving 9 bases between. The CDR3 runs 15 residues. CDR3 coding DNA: TGTGCCAGCAGCCTAATTCGATCTGGGGCCAACGTCCTGACTTTC. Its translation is CASSLIRSGANVLTF.

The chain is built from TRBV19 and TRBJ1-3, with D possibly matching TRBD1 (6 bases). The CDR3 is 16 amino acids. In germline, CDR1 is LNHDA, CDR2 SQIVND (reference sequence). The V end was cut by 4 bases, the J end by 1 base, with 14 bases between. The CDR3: CASSSTGPRSGNTIYF. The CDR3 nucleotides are TGTGCCAGTAGTAGCACAGGGCCTAGATCTGGAAACACCATATATTTT.

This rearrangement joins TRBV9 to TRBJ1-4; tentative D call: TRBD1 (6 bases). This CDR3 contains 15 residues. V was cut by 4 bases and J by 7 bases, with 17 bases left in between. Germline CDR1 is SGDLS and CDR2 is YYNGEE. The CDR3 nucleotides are TGTGCCAGCAGCTCAAGGGGGGGAGTTCGTGAAAAACTGTTTTTT. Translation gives CASSSRGGVREKLFF. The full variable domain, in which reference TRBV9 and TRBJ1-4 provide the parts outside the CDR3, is DSGVTQTPKHLITATGQRVTLRCSPRSGDLSVYWYQQSLDQGLQFLIQYYNGEERAKGNILERFSAQQFPDLHSELNLSSLELGDSALYFCASSSRGGVREKLFFGSGTQLSVL.

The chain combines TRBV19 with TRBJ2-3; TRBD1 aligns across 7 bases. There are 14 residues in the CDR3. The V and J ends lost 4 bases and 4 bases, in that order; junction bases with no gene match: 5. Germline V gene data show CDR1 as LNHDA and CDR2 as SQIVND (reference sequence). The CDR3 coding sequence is TGTGCCAGTAGTAAGGGGGCTGGCGCAGATACGCAGTATTTT. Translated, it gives CASSKGAGADTQYF.

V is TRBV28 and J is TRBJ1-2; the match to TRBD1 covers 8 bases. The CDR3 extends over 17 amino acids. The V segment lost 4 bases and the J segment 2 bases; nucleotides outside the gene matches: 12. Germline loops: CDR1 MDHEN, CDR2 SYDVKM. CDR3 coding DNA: TGTGCCAGCAGTTACTCCCCTCAGGGGGCGGGGAACTATGGCTACACCTTC. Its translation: CASSYSPQGAGNYGYTF.

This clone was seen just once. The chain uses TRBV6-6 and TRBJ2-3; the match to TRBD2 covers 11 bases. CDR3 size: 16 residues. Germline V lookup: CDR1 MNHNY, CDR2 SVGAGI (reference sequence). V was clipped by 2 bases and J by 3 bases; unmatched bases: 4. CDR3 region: CASSYGPSGGTDTQYF. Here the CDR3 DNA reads TGTGCCAGCAGTTACGGGCCTAGCGGGGGGACAGATACGCAGTATTTT.

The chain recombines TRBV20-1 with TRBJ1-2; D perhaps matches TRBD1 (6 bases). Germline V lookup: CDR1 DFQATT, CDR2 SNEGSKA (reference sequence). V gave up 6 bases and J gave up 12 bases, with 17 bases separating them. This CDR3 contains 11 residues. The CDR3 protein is CSAPLGGRDTF. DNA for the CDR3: TGCAGTGCCCCCCTCGGGGGGCGGGACACCTTC.

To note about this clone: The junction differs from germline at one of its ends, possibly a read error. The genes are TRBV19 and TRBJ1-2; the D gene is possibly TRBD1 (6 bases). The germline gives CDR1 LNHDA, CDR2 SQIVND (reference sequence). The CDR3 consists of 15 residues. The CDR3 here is CASRIAGQSNYGYTF. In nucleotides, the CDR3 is TGTGCCAGTAGAATAGCAGGACAGTCTAACTATGGCTACACCTTC.

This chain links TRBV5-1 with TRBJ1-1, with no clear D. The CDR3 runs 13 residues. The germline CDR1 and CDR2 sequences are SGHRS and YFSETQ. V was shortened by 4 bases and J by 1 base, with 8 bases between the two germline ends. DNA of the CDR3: TGCGCCAGCAGCGGGCAGCAGAACACTGAAGCTTTCTTT. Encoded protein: CASSGQQNTEAFF.

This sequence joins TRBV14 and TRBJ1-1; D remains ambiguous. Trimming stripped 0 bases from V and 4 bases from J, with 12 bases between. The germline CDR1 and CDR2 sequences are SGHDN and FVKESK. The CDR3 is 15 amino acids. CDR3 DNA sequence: TGTGCCAGCAGCCAAGATCGTCTCGCGGGCACTGAAGCTTTCTTT. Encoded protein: CASSQDRLAGTEAFF.

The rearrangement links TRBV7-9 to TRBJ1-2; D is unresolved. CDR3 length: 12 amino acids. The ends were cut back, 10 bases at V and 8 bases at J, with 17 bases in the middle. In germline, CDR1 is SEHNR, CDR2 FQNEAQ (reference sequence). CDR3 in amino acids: CAIPPGAVGYTF. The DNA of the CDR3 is TGTGCCATACCTCCCGGCGCGGTCGGCTACACCTTC.

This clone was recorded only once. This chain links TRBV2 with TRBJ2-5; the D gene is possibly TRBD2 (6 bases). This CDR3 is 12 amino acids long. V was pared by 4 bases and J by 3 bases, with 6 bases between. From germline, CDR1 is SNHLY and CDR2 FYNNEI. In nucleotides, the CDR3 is TGTGCCAGCAGTGGACTAGAAGAGACCCAGTACTTC. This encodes CASSGLEETQYF.

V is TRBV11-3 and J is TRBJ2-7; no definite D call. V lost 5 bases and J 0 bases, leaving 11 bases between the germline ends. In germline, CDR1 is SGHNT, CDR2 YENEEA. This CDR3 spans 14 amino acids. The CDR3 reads CASSRSGSSYEQYF. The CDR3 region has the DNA TGTGCCAGCAGCCGATCGGGTAGCTCCTACGAGCAGTACTTC.

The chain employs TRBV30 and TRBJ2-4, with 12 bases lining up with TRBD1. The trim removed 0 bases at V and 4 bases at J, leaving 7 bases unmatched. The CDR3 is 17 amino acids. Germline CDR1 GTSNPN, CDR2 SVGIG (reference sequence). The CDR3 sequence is CAWSVLGTGGAKNIQYF. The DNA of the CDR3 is TGTGCCTGGAGTGTACTAGGGACAGGGGGCGCGAAAAACATTCAGTACTTC.

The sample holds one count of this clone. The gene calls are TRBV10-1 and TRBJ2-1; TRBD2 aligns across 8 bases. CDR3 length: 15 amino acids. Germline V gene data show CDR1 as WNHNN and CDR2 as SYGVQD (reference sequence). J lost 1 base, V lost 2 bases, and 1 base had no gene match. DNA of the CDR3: TGCGCCAGCAGTGAGGCTAGCGGGTCCTACAATGAGCAGTTCTTC. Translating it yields CASSEASGSYNEQFF.